This T cell receptor beta chain is from a study of cytomegalovirus exposure and HLA in healthy donors. 13 Jbeta primers and 60 Vbeta primers were used for the PCR. TCRdb's table, derived via immunoSEQ multiplex PCR, lists solely in-frame clones and lacks some. The data contain some 200,000 clones, 75% to 90% of them singletons. This clone was seen only once. V was trimmed by 0 bases and J by 2 bases, leaving 11 bases between them. Germline V gene data show CDR1 as LGHNA and CDR2 as YSLEER. This CDR3 has 15 amino acids. The chain links TRBV4-3 to TRBJ2-7; no clear D gene. This TCR came from a man between 40 and 49 years old in good health and CMV-seropositive. Sequences were obtained from PBMCs. Here the CDR3 reads CASSQDHVQAYEQYF. The CDR3 DNA reads TGCGCCAGCAGCCAAGATCATGTCCAGGCCTACGAGCAGTACTTC.